The rows below give T cell receptor beta chains drawn from one sample of a study of blood T cell repertoires in COVID-19. The protocol was immunoSEQ multiplex PCR, while the TCRdb copy is restricted to in-frame clones and leaves out a portion. The table records 100,000 to 150,000 clones, about 80% of them present only once. The sequenced material came from peripheral blood. Receptors originate from a man between 60 and 70 years old with active or convalescent COVID-19. The CDR3 runs from the conserved cysteine through the conserved F or W. A D gene is named only where the DNA matches it firmly. Clone size is not always given. Where it is, it says once, few, many or a class for expanded clones.

v_gene: TRBV6-5
d_gene: TRBD2
j_gene: TRBJ2-1
abundance: NA
CDR3aa: CASSPLAEYNEQFF
CDR3nt: TGTGCCAGCAGTCCACTAGCGGAATACAATGAGCAGTTCTTC

v_gene: TRBV9
d_gene: TRBD1
j_gene: TRBJ1-2
abundance: NA
CDR3aa: CASSPTGFNYGYTF
CDR3nt: TGTGCCAGCAGCCCGACAGGGTTTAACTATGGCTACACCTTC

v_gene: TRBV10-2
d_gene: TRBD2
j_gene: TRBJ2-5
abundance: NA
CDR3aa: CASSESGTSYRETQYF
CDR3nt: TGCGCCAGCAGTGAGTCTGGGACTAGCTATCGTGAGACCCAGTACTTC

v_gene: TRBV5-1
d_gene: TRBD1
j_gene: TRBJ2-7
abundance: once
CDR3aa: CASSLMGQGTYEQYF
CDR3nt: TGCGCCAGCAGCTTGATGGGACAGGGGACTTACGAGCAGTACTTC

v_gene: TRBV5-4
d_gene: TRBD1
j_gene: TRBJ1-1
abundance: NA
CDR3aa: CASSLLGQGMTEAFF
CDR3nt: TGTGCCAGCAGCTTGTTGGGACAGGGGATGACTGAAGCTTTCTTT

v_gene: TRBV3-1/TRBV3-2
d_gene: TRBD2
j_gene: TRBJ2-1
abundance: NA
CDR3aa: CASRRGLAGDEQFF
CDR3nt: TGTGCCAGCCGCCGGGGGCTAGCGGGCGATGAGCAGTTCTTC

v_gene: TRBV5-6
d_gene: NA
j_gene: TRBJ2-2
abundance: once
CDR3aa: CASSFFGSNTGELFF
CDR3nt: TGTGCCAGCAGCTTCTTCGGTTCGAACACCGGGGAGCTGTTTTTT

v_gene: TRBV20-1
d_gene: NA
j_gene: TRBJ1-5
abundance: NA
CDR3aa: CSAKHNQPQHF
CDR3nt: TGCAGTGCTAAACACAATCAGCCCCAGCATTTT

v_gene: TRBV11-2
d_gene: NA
j_gene: TRBJ1-1
abundance: NA
CDR3aa: CASSLLSGETEAFF
CDR3nt: TGTGCCAGCAGCTTATTGTCCGGAGAAACTGAAGCTTTCTTT

v_gene: TRBV5-4
d_gene: NA
j_gene: TRBJ2-7
abundance: NA
CDR3aa: CASSLARGNEQYF
CDR3nt: TGTGCCAGCAGCTTGGCCAGAGGCAACGAGCAGTACTTC

v_gene: TRBV2
d_gene: NA
j_gene: TRBJ2-7
abundance: NA
CDR3aa: CASGGQIYEQYF
CDR3nt: TGTGCCAGCGGGGGCCAAATCTACGAGCAGTACTTC

v_gene: TRBV2
d_gene: TRBD1
j_gene: TRBJ1-2
abundance: few
CDR3aa: CASSEWGQANYGYTF
CDR3nt: TGTGCCAGCAGTGAATGGGGACAGGCTAACTATGGCTACACCTTC

v_gene: TRBV14
d_gene: NA
j_gene: TRBJ1-4
abundance: NA
CDR3aa: CASSRDMREKLFF
CDR3nt: TGTGCCAGCAGCCGGGACATGCGGGAAAAACTGTTTTTT

v_gene: TRBV4-3
d_gene: TRBD2
j_gene: TRBJ2-1
abundance: NA
CDR3aa: CASAIGAGASNEQFF
CDR3nt: TGCGCCAGCGCTATAGGGGCGGGAGCAAGCAATGAGCAGTTCTTC

v_gene: TRBV5-1
d_gene: NA
j_gene: TRBJ1-2
abundance: few
CDR3aa: CASSTTLSRGGRYGYTF
CDR3nt: TGCGCCAGCAGCACAACTCTATCTCGGGGAGGGCGCTATGGCTACACCTTC

v_gene: TRBV6-6
d_gene: TRBD1
j_gene: TRBJ2-6
abundance: NA
CDR3aa: CASSPRQGLLAGANVLTF
CDR3nt: TGTGCCAGCAGTCCTCGACAGGGGCTTTTAGCTGGGGCCAACGTCCTGACTTTC

v_gene: TRBV5-1
d_gene: TRBD2
j_gene: TRBJ2-3
abundance: NA
CDR3aa: CASSSTSGTDTQYF
CDR3nt: TGCGCCAGCAGCTCGACTAGCGGCACAGATACGCAGTATTTT

v_gene: TRBV2
d_gene: TRBD2
j_gene: TRBJ2-3
abundance: NA
CDR3aa: CASKASGSTDTQYF
CDR3nt: TGTGCCAGCAAAGCTAGCGGGAGCACAGATACGCAGTATTTT

v_gene: TRBV27
d_gene: TRBD2
j_gene: TRBJ2-7
abundance: NA
CDR3aa: CASSRTSASYEQYF
CDR3nt: TGTGCCAGCAGCCGGACTAGCGCGTCCTACGAGCAGTACTTC

v_gene: TRBV7-2
d_gene: NA
j_gene: TRBJ2-3
abundance: once
CDR3aa: CASRSSAATDTQYF
CDR3nt: TGTGCCAGCAGGAGTAGTGCGGCCACAGATACGCAGTATTTT

v_gene: TRBV4-1
d_gene: NA
j_gene: TRBJ2-1
abundance: few
CDR3aa: CASSAGLARYNEQFF
CDR3nt: TGCGCCAGCAGCGCCGGGCTAGCGAGATACAATGAGCAGTTCTTC

v_gene: TRBV6-5
d_gene: NA
j_gene: TRBJ2-7
abundance: NA
CDR3aa: CASRGDTNYEQYF
CDR3nt: TGTGCCAGCAGAGGGGACACCAACTACGAGCAGTACTTC

v_gene: TRBV5-1
d_gene: TRBD2
j_gene: TRBJ2-1
abundance: NA
CDR3aa: CASSWGTSGRGEQFF
CDR3nt: TGCGCCAGCAGCTGGGGGACTAGCGGGAGAGGTGAGCAGTTCTTC

v_gene: TRBV29-1
d_gene: TRBD2
j_gene: TRBJ2-3
abundance: once
CDR3aa: CSARTSGRGDTQYF
CDR3nt: TGCAGCGCTCGGACTAGCGGGAGAGGAGATACGCAGTATTTT

v_gene: TRBV6-5
d_gene: NA
j_gene: TRBJ2-7
abundance: NA
CDR3aa: CASRRDISNYEQYF
CDR3nt: TGTGCCAGCAGACGGGACATCTCCAACTACGAGCAGTACTTC

v_gene: TRBV5-1
d_gene: NA
j_gene: TRBJ1-4
abundance: few
CDR3aa: CASSSYSGTTNEKLFF
CDR3nt: TGCGCCAGCAGCTCTTACTCCGGGACAACTAATGAAAAACTGTTTTTT